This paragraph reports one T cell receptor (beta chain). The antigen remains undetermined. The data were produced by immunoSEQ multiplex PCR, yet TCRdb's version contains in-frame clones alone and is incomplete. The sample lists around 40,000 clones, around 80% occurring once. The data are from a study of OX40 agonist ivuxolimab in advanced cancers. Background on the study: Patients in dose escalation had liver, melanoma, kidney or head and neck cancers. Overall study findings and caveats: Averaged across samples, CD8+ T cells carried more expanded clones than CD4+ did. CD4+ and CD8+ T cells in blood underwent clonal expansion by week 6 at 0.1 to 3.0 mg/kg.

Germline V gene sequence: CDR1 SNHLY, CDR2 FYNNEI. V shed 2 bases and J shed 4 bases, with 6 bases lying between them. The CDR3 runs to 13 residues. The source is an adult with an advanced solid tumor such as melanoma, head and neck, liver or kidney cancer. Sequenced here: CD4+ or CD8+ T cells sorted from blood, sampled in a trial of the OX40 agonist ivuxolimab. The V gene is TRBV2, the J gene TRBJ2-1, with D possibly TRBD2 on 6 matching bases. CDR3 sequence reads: CASSERGYNEQFF. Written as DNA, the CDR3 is TGTGCCAGCAGTGAACGGGGGTACAATGAGCAGTTCTTC. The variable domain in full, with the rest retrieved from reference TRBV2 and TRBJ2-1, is EPEVTQTPSHQVTQMGQEVILRCVPISNHLYFYWYRQILGQKVEFLVSFYNNEISEKSEIFDDQFSVERPDGSNFTLKIRSTKLEDSAMYFCASSERGYNEQFFGPGTRLTVL.